Listed here are 21 T cell receptor beta chains from one sample, sequenced in a study of response to subunit inactivated influenza vaccine. Using its own MiXCR run on the RT-PCR reads, TCRdb lists one record per CDR3 protein. The sample records about 240,000 distinct CDR3 sequences, more than 9% being singletons. The sample was non-naive T cells sorted from PBMCs, taken approximately 15 days before vaccination. The receptor set was obtained from a man aged 50 or older who received an inactivated influenza vaccine.

This clonotype was seen at least ten times. The chain has TRBV12-3 or TRBV12-4 and TRBJ2-1, with D possibly TRBD2 on 7 matching bases. CDR3 length: 16 amino acids. V gave up 5 bases and J gave up 3 bases, with 17 bases separating them. CDR3: CASSILQGGGYNEQFF. The CDR3 coding sequence is TGTGCCAGCAGTATCTTACAGGGCGGGGGCTACAATGAGCAGTTCTTC.

As concerns this clonotype: The limits of the CDR3 on the DNA are not certain, so only TCRdb's listed CDR3 is given. V usage is TRBV5-1 and J usage is TRBJ2-3. Germline values: CDR1 SGHRS, CDR2 YFSETQ. Termini included, the CDR3 measures 17 amino acids. CDR3 protein: CASSLAFGSVGTDTQYF.

The genes are TRBV6-5 and TRBJ2-1; 7 nucleotides agree with TRBD2. V trimming: 2 bases; J trimming: 3 bases; junction bases outside the gene matches: 7. The length of the CDR3 is 16 residues. The V gene's germline CDR1 is MNHEY and CDR2 SVGAGI. The CDR3 region has the DNA TGTGCCAGCAGTTACAAGGGCGGGGGATACTACAATGAGCAGTTCTTC. Translation: CASSYKGGGYYNEQFF.

This clonotype appeared a few times. The chain is built from TRBV7-2 and TRBJ1-5; D may be TRBD1 (5 bases). Germline assignment: CDR1 SGHTA and CDR2 FQGNSA. V was cut by 8 bases and J by 2 bases, with 13 bases left in between. The CDR3 spans 14 residues. CDR3 coding DNA: TGTGCCAGCGGGGGGGGTGACGGCAATCAGCCCCAGCATTTT. This codes for CASGGGDGNQPQHF.

This clonotype was seen at least ten times. This chain uses TRBV10-3 with TRBJ2-3; D is unclear. Trimming left V 4 bases short and J 2 bases short, with 16 bases between. Germline V gene lookup returns CDR1 ENHRY and CDR2 SYGVKD. The CDR3 totals 16 residues. The CDR3 here is CAISALARGNTDTQYF. The CDR3 DNA reads TGTGCCATCAGTGCCCTGGCCAGAGGAAACACAGATACGCAGTATTTT.

Ten or more counts support this clonotype. The chain has TRBV5-1 and TRBJ2-7; 7 bases are shared with TRBD2. There are 14 residues in the CDR3. J lost 5 bases, V lost 1 base, and 6 bases had no gene match. Per germline, CDR1 SGHRS and CDR2 YFSETQ. The CDR3 is CASSLTGTIHEQYF. The CDR3, as DNA: TGCGCCAGCAGCTTGACCGGGACTATTCACGAGCAGTACTTC.

This clonotype was seen a handful of times. This sequence joins TRBV5-6 and TRBJ2-5, with 11 bases aligning to TRBD2. CDR3 length: 14 amino acids. CDR1 SGHDT and CDR2 YYEEEE come from the germline V gene. After removal of 2 bases from V and 4 bases from J, the junction contained 1 base not matched to a gene. The CDR3: CASSFLAGGETQYF. The CDR3 region has the DNA TGTGCCAGCAGCTTTCTAGCGGGAGGAGAGACCCAGTACTTC.

This clonotype was found many times. The CDR3 DNA sequence: TGTGCCAGCAGCTTAAACCTAGCGGCAGATACGCAGTATTTT. Translated, it gives CASSLNLAADTQYF. The genes are TRBV7-6 and TRBJ2-3; 7 nucleotides match TRBD2. V shed 2 bases and J 4 bases; nucleotides not matched to a gene: 3. Per the germline V gene, CDR1 is SGHVS and CDR2 is FNYEAQ. The CDR3 has 14 residues. The complete variable domain, with remaining parts taken from reference TRBV7-6 and TRBJ2-3, reads GAGVSQSPRYKVTKRGQDVALRCDPISGHVSLYWYRQALGQGPEFLTYFNYEAQQDKSGLPNDRFSAERPEGSISTLTIQRTEQRDSAMYRCASSLNLAADTQYFGPGTRLTVL.

This clonotype appeared a few times. The chain recombines TRBV5-1 with TRBJ2-7, with D possibly matching TRBD1 (5 bases). Germline V CDR1 and CDR2: SGHRS, YFSETQ. V lost 4 bases to trimming and J lost 0 bases, with 23 bases between them. The CDR3 covers 18 residues. This CDR3 is CASSRSTAAGSSSYEQYF. In DNA, the CDR3 is TGCGCCAGCAGCCGATCGACAGCCGCAGGGTCTAGCTCCTACGAGCAGTACTTC.

This clonotype was detected a few times. This sequence joins TRBV6-1 and TRBJ1-6, with D uncertain. Germline values: CDR1 MNHNS, CDR2 SASEGT. The length of the CDR3 is 13 residues. Deletions cut 8 bases from V and 9 bases from J, with 14 bases between. In DNA, the CDR3 is TGTGCCAGCGTCAGGTCGCAGAGTTCACCCCTCCACTTT. Translated: CASVRSQSSPLHF.

This clonotype was detected a few times. V gene TRBV7-2 combines with J gene TRBJ2-1, with 9 bases identical to TRBD1. The V segment lost 1 base and the J segment 6 bases; nucleotides outside the gene matches: 4. Looked up from germline, CDR1 is SGHTA and CDR2 is FQGNSA. The CDR3 loop spans 15 amino acids. In DNA form, the CDR3 reads TGTGCCAGCAGCTTAGGTAGGACAGGGGCCAATGAGCAGTTCTTC. Translation: CASSLGRTGANEQFF.

The table lists this clonotype with many counts. This chain connects TRBV12-3 or TRBV12-4 to TRBJ2-7, with 8 bases matching TRBD1. The V and J ends lost 5 bases and 3 bases, in that order; junction bases with no gene match: 0. This CDR3 contains 12 residues. CDR3 residues: CASSGTGYEQYF. CDR3 coding DNA: TGTGCCAGCAGTGGGACAGGCTACGAGCAGTACTTC.

This clonotype was detected ten times or more. The genes are TRBV6-2 or TRBV6-3 and TRBJ2-7, with D perhaps TRBD1 (6 bases). The CDR3 totals 12 residues. Trimming stripped 4 bases from V and 5 bases from J, with 9 bases between. Germline CDR1 is MNHEY and CDR2 is SVGEGT. The CDR3 reads CASSWAGDEQYF. DNA for the CDR3: TGTGCCAGCAGTTGGGCAGGGGACGAGCAGTACTTC.

There are many counts of this clonotype. The CDR3 DNA is TGTGCCAGCAGTTTGGGAACGAACACTGAAGCTTTCTTT. This encodes CASSLGTNTEAFF. This chain connects TRBV27 to TRBJ1-1; no clear D. Trimming left V 3 bases short and J 1 base short, with 6 bases between. From germline, CDR1 is MNHEY and CDR2 SMNVEV (reference sequence). CDR3 length: 13 residues.

CDR3 protein: CSTDRGHTDTQYF. The CDR3 region has the DNA TGCAGTACTGACAGGGGGCACACAGATACGCAGTATTTT. The rearrangement joins TRBV20-1 to TRBJ2-3, with TRBD1 matching 10 bases. J gave up 2 bases and V 8 bases, and 4 bases lay outside the gene matches. The CDR3 has 13 amino acids. CDR1 and CDR2 (germline): DFQATT, SNEGSKA (reference sequence).

In its sample, this clonotype was seen a few times. This chain links TRBV4-3 with TRBJ2-1; TRBD1 is a possible D gene (6 bases). Deletions cut 0 bases from V and 7 bases from J, with 16 bases between. This CDR3 is built from 16 residues. From germline, CDR1 is LGHNA and CDR2 YSLEER. The CDR3 region is CASSQDVRGSPNEQFF. The DNA for the CDR3 is TGCGCCAGCAGCCAAGATGTCAGGGGCTCGCCGAATGAGCAGTTCTTC.

This clonotype was observed many times. The rearrangement links TRBV27 to TRBJ2-1, with 14 bases lining up with TRBD2. The CDR3 contains 17 residues. Germline assignment: CDR1 MNHEY and CDR2 SMNVEV (reference sequence). The J segment lost 9 bases and the V segment lost 0 bases, leaving 7 bases of the junction unmatched. CDR3 protein: CASSLSLTSGRAAEQFF. The CDR3 DNA follows: TGTGCCAGCAGTTTATCCCTGACTAGCGGGAGGGCCGCTGAGCAGTTCTTC.

This clonotype counts as medium-sized (0.01 to 0.1%). The chain links TRBV6-9 to TRBJ2-4; perhaps TRBD1 as D (5 bases). Germline CDR1 is MNHGY and CDR2 is SVAAGI. This CDR3 has 18 residues. Deletions cut 5 bases from V and 0 bases from J, with 20 bases between. CDR3 DNA: TGTGCCAGCAGTCCCCTTCGGCGGACACCAATAGCCAAAAACATTCAGTACTTC. Encoded protein: CASSPLRRTPIAKNIQYF.

This clonotype was counted between two and nine times. This chain joins TRBV4-3 and TRBJ2-5; D ambiguous. Germline V CDR1 and CDR2: LGHNA, YSLEER. V was cut by 0 bases and J by 2 bases, with 10 bases left in between. This CDR3 spans 15 amino acids. The CDR3 spells CASSQDRNVQETQYF. Here the CDR3 DNA reads TGCGCCAGCAGCCAAGATCGGAATGTACAAGAGACCCAGTACTTC.

V is TRBV6-1 and J is TRBJ1-6; no firm D call. The V gene's germline CDR1 is MNHNS and CDR2 SASEGT. Trimming removed 5 bases at V and 3 bases at J, with 11 bases between. The CDR3 length is 15 residues. The DNA for the CDR3 is TGTGCCAGCAGTCCACCGAAGAACTATAATTCACCCCTCCACTTT. Its translation is CASSPPKNYNSPLHF.

This clonotype was counted a few times. The rearrangement joins TRBV20-1 to TRBJ2-3; D perhaps matches TRBD2 (5 bases). V was cut by 6 bases and J by 3 bases, with 16 bases left in between. The CDR3 extends over 14 amino acids. CDR1 is DFQATT and CDR2 is SNEGSKA in the germline V gene (reference sequence). CDR3 residues: CSARPGITTDTQYF. The CDR3 nucleotides are TGCAGTGCGAGACCCGGGATAACTACAGATACGCAGTATTTT.